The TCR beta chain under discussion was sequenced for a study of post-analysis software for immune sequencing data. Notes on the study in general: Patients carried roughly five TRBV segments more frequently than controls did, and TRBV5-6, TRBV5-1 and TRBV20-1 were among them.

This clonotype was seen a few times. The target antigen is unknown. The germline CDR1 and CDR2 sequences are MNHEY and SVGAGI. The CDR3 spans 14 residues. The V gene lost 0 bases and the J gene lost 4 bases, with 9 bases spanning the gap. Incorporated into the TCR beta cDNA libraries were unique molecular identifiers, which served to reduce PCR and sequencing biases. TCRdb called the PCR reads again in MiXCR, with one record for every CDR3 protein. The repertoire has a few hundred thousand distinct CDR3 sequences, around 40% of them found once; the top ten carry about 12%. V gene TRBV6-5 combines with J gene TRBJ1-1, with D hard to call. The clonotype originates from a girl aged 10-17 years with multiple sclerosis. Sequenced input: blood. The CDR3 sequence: CASSYSGRFTEAFF. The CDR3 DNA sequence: TGTGCCAGCAGTTACTCAGGGAGGTTCACTGAAGCTTTCTTT.